The present entry profiles one T cell receptor (beta chain) with its context. Its antigen is undetermined. When replicate PCRs were run on sorted subsets, they used around 200 ng DNA, approximately 33,000 T cell genomes. Sequenced by immunoSEQ multiplex PCR; TCRdb stores in-frame clones only, minus some. The sample has millions of clones, over 85% seen once. The sample is drawn from a study of shared clonotypes between healthy human individuals. V shed 1 base and J shed 3 bases, with 15 bases lying between them. The length of the CDR3 is 16 residues. Germline CDR1 and CDR2: LGHNA and YSLEER. Study-level points and caveats: Clonotypes which were not shared had lower generation probabilities than clonotypes that all four donors shared.

Naive CD8 cells, CD45RO-negative and positively selected for CCR7, excluded terminally differentiated effector memory CD45RA+ cells. The study drew its donors from healthy HIV-negative adults without recent acute infections or vaccinations. The specimen was naive CD8+ T cells sorted from blood. The gene calls are TRBV4-3 and TRBJ1-2; possible D gene TRBD1, 5 bases. The receptor was derived from a man younger than 35 in good health. CDR3 residues: CASSQVGGPDHYGYTF. The CDR3 bases are TGCGCCAGCAGCCAAGTGGGGGGACCAGACCACTATGGCTACACCTTC.